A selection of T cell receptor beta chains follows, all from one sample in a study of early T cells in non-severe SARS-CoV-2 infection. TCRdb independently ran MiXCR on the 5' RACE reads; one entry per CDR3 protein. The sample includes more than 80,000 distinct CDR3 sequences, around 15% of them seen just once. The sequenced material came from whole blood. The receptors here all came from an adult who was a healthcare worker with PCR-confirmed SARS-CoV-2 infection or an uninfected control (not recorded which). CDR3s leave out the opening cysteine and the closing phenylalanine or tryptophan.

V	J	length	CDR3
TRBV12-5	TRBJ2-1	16	ASGSSSLGTVAYNEQF
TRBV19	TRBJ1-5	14	ASSIFRGTGNQPQH
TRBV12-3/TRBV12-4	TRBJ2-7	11	ASRSNRAYEQY
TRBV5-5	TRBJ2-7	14	ASSQRTDRVRDEQY
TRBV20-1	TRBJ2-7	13	SARSGPGTGYEQY
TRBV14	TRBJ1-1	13	ASSQTGGADTEAF
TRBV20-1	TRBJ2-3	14	SARDVSGGASDTQY
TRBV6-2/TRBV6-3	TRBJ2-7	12	ASDPGTGNYEQY
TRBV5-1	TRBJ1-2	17	ASSSWGTPTTPFSYGYT
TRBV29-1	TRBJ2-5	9	SVGAAETQY
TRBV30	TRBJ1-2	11	ALWKGLHEGYT
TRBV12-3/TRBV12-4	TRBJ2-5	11	ASTPGAVETQY
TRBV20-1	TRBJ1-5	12	SARPRGVGQPQH
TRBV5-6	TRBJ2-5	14	ASSQTSGGARETQY
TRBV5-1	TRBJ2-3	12	ASTAGRSQDTQY
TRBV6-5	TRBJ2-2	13	ASSYSRNTAGELF
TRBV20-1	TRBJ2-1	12	SARDRDEYNEQF
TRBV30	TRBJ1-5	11	AWSMGGNQPQH
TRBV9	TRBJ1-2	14	ASSVGAGTVTYGYT
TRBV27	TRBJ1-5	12	ASSLGPSNQPQH
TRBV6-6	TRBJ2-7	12	ASSPRDLPEEQY